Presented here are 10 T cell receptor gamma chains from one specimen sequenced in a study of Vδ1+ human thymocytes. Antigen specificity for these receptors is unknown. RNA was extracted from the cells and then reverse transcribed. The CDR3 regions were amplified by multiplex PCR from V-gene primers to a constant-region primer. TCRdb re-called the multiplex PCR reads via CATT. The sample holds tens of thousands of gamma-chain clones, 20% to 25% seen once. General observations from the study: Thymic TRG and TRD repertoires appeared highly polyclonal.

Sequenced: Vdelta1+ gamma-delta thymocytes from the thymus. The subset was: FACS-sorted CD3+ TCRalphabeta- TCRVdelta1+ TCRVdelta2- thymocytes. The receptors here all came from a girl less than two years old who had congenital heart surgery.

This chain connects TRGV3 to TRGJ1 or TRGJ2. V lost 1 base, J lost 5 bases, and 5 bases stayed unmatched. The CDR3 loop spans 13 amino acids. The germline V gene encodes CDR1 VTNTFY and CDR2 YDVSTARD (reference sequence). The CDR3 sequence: CATWDSPDYKKLF. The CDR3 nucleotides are TGTGCCACCTGGGACAGCCCCGATTATAAGAAACTCTTT.

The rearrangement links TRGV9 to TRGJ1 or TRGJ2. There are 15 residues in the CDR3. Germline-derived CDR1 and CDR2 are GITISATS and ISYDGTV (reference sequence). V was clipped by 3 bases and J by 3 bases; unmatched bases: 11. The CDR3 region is CALWETAPSYYKKLF. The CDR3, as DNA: TGTGCCTTGTGGGAGACTGCGCCCTCTTATTATAAGAAACTCTTT.

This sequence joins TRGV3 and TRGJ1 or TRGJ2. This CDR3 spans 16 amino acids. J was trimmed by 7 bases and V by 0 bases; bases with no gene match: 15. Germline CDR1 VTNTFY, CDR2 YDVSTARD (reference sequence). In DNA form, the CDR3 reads TGTGCCACCTGGGACAGGCACCAAACCCCAGGGTATAAGAAACTCTTT. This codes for CATWDRHQTPGYKKLF.

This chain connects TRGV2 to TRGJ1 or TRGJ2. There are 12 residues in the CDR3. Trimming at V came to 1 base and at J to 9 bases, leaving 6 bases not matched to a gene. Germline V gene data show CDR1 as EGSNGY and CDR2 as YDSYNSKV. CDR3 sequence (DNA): TGTGCCACCTGGGACGGACACCTTAAGAAACTCTTT. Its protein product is CATWDGHLKKLF.

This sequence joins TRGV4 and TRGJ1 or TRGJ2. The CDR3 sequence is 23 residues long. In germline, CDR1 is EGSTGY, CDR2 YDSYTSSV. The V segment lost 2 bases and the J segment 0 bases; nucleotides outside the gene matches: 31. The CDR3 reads CATWDEGSNANYQRWGNYYKKLF. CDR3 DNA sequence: TGTGCCACCTGGGATGAGGGGTCGAATGCGAATTATCAGAGGTGGGGGAATTATTATAAGAAACTCTTT.

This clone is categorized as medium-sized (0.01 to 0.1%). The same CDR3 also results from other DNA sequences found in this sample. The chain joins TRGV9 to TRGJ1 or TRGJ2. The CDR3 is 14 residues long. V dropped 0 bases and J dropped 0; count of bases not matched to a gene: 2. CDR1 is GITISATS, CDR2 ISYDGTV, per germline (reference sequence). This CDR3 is CALWEVLNYYKKLF. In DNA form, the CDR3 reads TGTGCCTTGTGGGAGGTGCTGAATTATTATAAGAAACTCTTT.

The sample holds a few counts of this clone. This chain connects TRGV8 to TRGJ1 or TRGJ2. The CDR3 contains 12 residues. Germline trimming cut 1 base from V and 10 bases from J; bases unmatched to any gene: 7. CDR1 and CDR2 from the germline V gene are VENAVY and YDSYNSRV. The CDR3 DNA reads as TGTGCCACCTGGGATAGAGAGGAAAAGAAACTCTTT. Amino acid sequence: CATWDREEKKLF.

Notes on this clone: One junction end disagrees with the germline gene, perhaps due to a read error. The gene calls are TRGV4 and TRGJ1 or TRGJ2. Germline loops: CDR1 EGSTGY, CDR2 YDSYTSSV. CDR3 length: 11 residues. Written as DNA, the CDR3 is TGTGCCGCCTGGGGAGATGGTAAAAAACTCTTT. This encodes CAAWGDGKKLF.

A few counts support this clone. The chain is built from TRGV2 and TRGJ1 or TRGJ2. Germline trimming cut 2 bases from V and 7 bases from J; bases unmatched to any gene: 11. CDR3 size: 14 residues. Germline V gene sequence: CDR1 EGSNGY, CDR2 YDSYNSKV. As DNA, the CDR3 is TGTGCCACCTGGGACGATACTGGGGGATATAAGAAACTCTTT. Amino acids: CATWDDTGGYKKLF.

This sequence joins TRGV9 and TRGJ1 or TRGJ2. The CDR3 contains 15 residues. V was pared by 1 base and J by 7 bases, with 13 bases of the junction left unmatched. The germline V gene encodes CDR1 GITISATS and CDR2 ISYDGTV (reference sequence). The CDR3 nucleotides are TGTGCCTTGTGGGAGGTCCCACAATTATCCTATAAGAAACTCTTT. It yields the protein CALWEVPQLSYKKLF.